A selection of T cell receptor beta chains follows, all from one sample in a study of monozygotic twins with cystic fibrosis. The protocol was immunoSEQ multiplex PCR, while the TCRdb copy is restricted to in-frame clones and leaves out a portion. The sample holds under 20,000 clones, approximately 97% seen once. The sequenced material came from blood. These receptors were obtained from a woman in her 30s with cystic fibrosis. CDR3s include the opening cysteine and the closing phenylalanine or tryptophan. Fields, in order: D gene, J gene, V gene, CDR3 DNA, CDR3 protein. The D gene is left open where the match is weak.

D gene: .; J gene: TRBJ2-3; V gene: TRBV27; CDR3 DNA: TGTGCCAGCTCTCCAGACTACACAGATACGCAGTATTTT; CDR3 protein: CASSPDYTDTQYF
D gene: .; J gene: TRBJ1-3; V gene: TRBV9; CDR3 DNA: TGTGCCAGCAGCGTAGCTCCGGGGATGGGCTCTGGAAACACCATATATTTT; CDR3 protein: CASSVAPGMGSGNTIYF
D gene: .; J gene: TRBJ1-2; V gene: TRBV10-3; CDR3 DNA: TGTGCCATCAGTGAGGGCTTCCTAGCTAACTATGGCTACACCTTC; CDR3 protein: CAISEGFLANYGYTF
D gene: TRBD1; J gene: TRBJ1-2; V gene: TRBV9; CDR3 DNA: TGTGCCAGCAGCGTAGACCCGGGCAGGGGGCTGGAGGGCTACACCTTC; CDR3 protein: CASSVDPGRGLEGYTF
D gene: .; J gene: TRBJ2-7; V gene: TRBV27; CDR3 DNA: TGTGCCAGCAGTAGGGCGGGAACCCGGGACTACGAGCAGTACTTC; CDR3 protein: CASSRAGTRDYEQYF
D gene: .; J gene: TRBJ2-5; V gene: TRBV7-9; CDR3 DNA: TGTGCCAGCAGCTTAGGGGTCGCACCCACCGAGACCCAGTACTTC; CDR3 protein: CASSLGVAPTETQYF
D gene: .; J gene: TRBJ2-1; V gene: TRBV6-5; CDR3 DNA: TGTGCCAGCAGCAGGGGGGGAGCCTACAATGAGCAGTTCTTC; CDR3 protein: CASSRGGAYNEQFF
D gene: .; J gene: TRBJ2-1; V gene: TRBV4-3; CDR3 DNA: TGCGCCAGCAGCCAGAAGAGAGGACAGTACAATGAGCAGTTCTTC; CDR3 protein: CASSQKRGQYNEQFF
D gene: .; J gene: TRBJ1-2; V gene: TRBV11-2; CDR3 DNA: TGTGCCAGCAGCTTAGGGCTCAGGGCCTATGGCTACACCTTC; CDR3 protein: CASSLGLRAYGYTF
D gene: TRBD2; J gene: TRBJ2-5; V gene: TRBV6-6; CDR3 DNA: TGTGCCAGCAGCCTCGTTTTCGGGGGGCAAGAGACCCAGTACTTC; CDR3 protein: CASSLVFGGQETQYF
D gene: .; J gene: TRBJ2-7; V gene: TRBV10-3; CDR3 DNA: TGTGCCATCAGTGAGTCGGGGGGACAGCCCTACGAGCAGTACTTC; CDR3 protein: CAISESGGQPYEQYF
D gene: TRBD1; J gene: TRBJ1-1; V gene: TRBV2; CDR3 DNA: TGTGCCAGCAGTTACAGGGGAGGATATAGCACTGAAGCTTTCTTT; CDR3 protein: CASSYRGGYSTEAFF
D gene: TRBD1; J gene: TRBJ1-5; V gene: TRBV7-2; CDR3 DNA: TGTGCCAGCAGCAAGAGACAGGGAGACATGGGTCAGCCCCAGCATTTT; CDR3 protein: CASSKRQGDMGQPQHF
D gene: .; J gene: TRBJ1-1; V gene: TRBV2; CDR3 DNA: TGTGCCAGCAGTCAACTCGAAAACACTGAAGCTTTCTTT; CDR3 protein: CASSQLENTEAFF